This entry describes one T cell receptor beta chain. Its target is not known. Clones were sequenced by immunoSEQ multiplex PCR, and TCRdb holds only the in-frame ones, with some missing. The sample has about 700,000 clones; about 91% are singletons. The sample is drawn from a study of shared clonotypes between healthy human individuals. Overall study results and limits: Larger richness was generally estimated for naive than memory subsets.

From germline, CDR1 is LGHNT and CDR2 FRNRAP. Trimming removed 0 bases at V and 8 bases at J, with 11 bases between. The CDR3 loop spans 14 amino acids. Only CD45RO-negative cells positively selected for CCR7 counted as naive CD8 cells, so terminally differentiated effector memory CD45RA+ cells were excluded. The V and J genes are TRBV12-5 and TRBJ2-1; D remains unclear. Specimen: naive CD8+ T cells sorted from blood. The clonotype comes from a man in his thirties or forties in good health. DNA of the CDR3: TGTGCTAGTGGTTTGGTAAGCAGGTTCCATGAGCAGTTCTTC. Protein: CASGLVSRFHEQFF.